This TCR beta chain was sequenced during a study of graft-versus-host responses after intestinal transplantation. Looking at the study overall: In this cohort, recipients had multivisceral, liver-intestinal, or isolated intestinal transplants. The recipients all started with anti-thymocyte globulin induction and then took tacrolimus and steroids for around three years.

Sequencing was performed with immunoSEQ multiplex PCR; in TCRdb, only in-frame clones are kept and a portion is missing. The repertoire holds about 90,000 clones, with over 80% as singletons. In the case of this clone: The target antigen is unknown.

In germline, CDR1 is LGHNA, CDR2 YSLEER. V trimming: 4 bases; J trimming: 4 bases; junction bases outside the gene matches: 10. CDR3 length equals 17 residues. Study-wide findings and caveats: Researchers found peak circulating GvH clone levels linked to early post-transplant HvG declines. Where graft-donor T cell macrochimerism was present, patients had high graft-versus-host to host-versus-graft clonal ratios in allografts.

The receptor was derived from a human donor who was the organ donor for an intestinal transplant. This material consisted of unstimulated CD8+ T cells sorted from spleen or lymph node cells, taken before transplant. The rearrangement joins TRBV4-3 to TRBJ1-2; 12 bases match TRBD1. This CDR3 is CASSLFGTGGMAYGYTF. In DNA, the CDR3 is TGCGCCAGCAGCCTTTTCGGGACAGGGGGCATGGCCTATGGCTACACCTTC.